This is a list of T cell receptor beta chains from one sample in a study of cytomegalovirus exposure and HLA in healthy donors. Profiling relied on immunoSEQ multiplex PCR, and the TCRdb table lists in-frame clones only, not all of them. Recorded for this sample: some 70,000 clones. The sample consisted of PBMCs. These receptors originate from a female donor in good health and CMV-seropositive. Each CDR3 is given with its conserved first and last residue. The D gene is left open where the match is weak.

D gene,J gene,V gene,CDR3 protein,CDR3 DNA
.,TRBJ1-1,TRBV19,CASSIQYSSNTEAFF,TGTGCCAGTAGTATCCAGTACAGCTCGAACACTGAAGCTTTCTTT
.,TRBJ2-7,TRBV30,CAWRPAGGGEQYF,TGTGCCTGGAGACCGGCAGGGGGAGGTGAGCAGTACTTC
.,TRBJ1-2,TRBV7-2,CASSLVPDRTFYGYTF,TGTGCCAGCAGCTTAGTTCCCGATAGAACCTTCTATGGCTACACCTTC
.,TRBJ2-3,TRBV13,CASSPQGTDTQYF,TGTGCCAGCAGCCCACAGGGTACAGATACGCAGTATTTT
TRBD1,TRBJ2-2,TRBV19,CASSFGQVSTGELFF,TGTGCCAGTAGTTTCGGACAGGTTAGCACCGGGGAGCTGTTTTTT
.,TRBJ1-1,TRBV10-2,CAAAAGAFTEAFF,TGCGCCGCGGCCGCAGGGGCGTTCACTGAAGCTTTCTTT
TRBD1,TRBJ1-3,TRBV30,CAWSVDRVLASGNTIYF,TGTGCCTGGAGTGTGGACAGGGTCCTAGCCTCTGGAAACACCATATATTTT
.,TRBJ2-3,TRBV5-4,CASSLGQGLTDTQYF,TGTGCCAGCAGCCTCGGGCAGGGATTAACAGATACGCAGTATTTT
TRBD1,TRBJ2-2,TRBV9,CASRDRVNTGELFF,TGTGCCAGCAGGGACAGGGTGAACACCGGGGAGCTGTTTTTT
TRBD1,TRBJ2-7,TRBV29-1,CSVGRGGRFDEQYF,TGCAGCGTCGGCCGAGGGGGCCGCTTCGACGAGCAGTACTTC
TRBD2,TRBJ2-1,TRBV9,CASNLAGGRGNEQFF,TGTGCCAGCAACCTAGCGGGGGGGAGGGGTAATGAGCAGTTCTTC
TRBD1,TRBJ1-1,TRBV5-4,CASSPPRARGSSEAFF,TGTGCCAGCAGCCCTCCTAGGGCCAGGGGGTCTTCTGAAGCTTTCTTT
.,TRBJ2-1,TRBV18,CASSPDGIGNEQFF,TGTGCCAGCTCACCAGACGGGATTGGAAATGAGCAGTTCTTC
.,TRBJ1-1,TRBV28,CASSLSRVNTEAFF,TGTGCCAGCAGTTTAAGCAGGGTGAACACTGAAGCTTTCTTT
TRBD1,TRBJ2-7,TRBV15,CATSLTGTGEQYF,TGTGCCACCAGCCTGACCGGGACAGGGGAACAGTACTTC
.,TRBJ2-6,TRBV28,CASSSGGTGANVLTF,TGTGCCAGCAGTTCAGGGGGGACTGGGGCCAACGTCCTGACTTTC
TRBD2,TRBJ2-7,TRBV7-3,CASSLRLAGRPSYEQYF,TGTGCCAGCAGCTTAAGACTAGCGGGAAGGCCCTCCTACGAGCAGTACTTC
.,TRBJ2-7,TRBV28,CASSFRGVAYEQYF,TGTGCCAGCAGTTTTAGGGGCGTTGCCTACGAGCAGTACTTC
.,TRBJ2-7,TRBV7-9,CASSGGSTYEQYF,TGTGCCAGCAGCGGCGGCAGCACCTACGAGCAGTACTTC
.,TRBJ1-5,TRBV4-1,CASSPDPGHAGNQPQHF,TGCGCCAGCAGCCCCGACCCGGGACACGCAGGCAATCAGCCCCAGCATTTT
TRBD1,TRBJ1-2,TRBV5-6,CASSSAGGQNYGYTF,TGTGCCAGCAGCTCGGCAGGGGGCCAGAACTATGGCTACACCTTC
.,TRBJ2-1,TRBV6-5,CASSYSANEQFF,TGTGCCAGCAGTTACTCGGCCAATGAGCAGTTCTTC
TRBD1,TRBJ1-2,TRBV5-6,CASSLQGNYGYTF,TGTGCCAGCAGCCTACAGGGGAACTATGGCTACACCTTC
TRBD2,TRBJ2-7,TRBV7-2,CASSLSGGFSYEQYF,TGTGCCAGCAGCTTGTCGGGGGGATTTTCCTACGAGCAGTACTTC
.,TRBJ1-1,TRBV27,CASSFGPGVMNTEAFF,.
TRBD1,TRBJ2-2,TRBV29-1,CSVGTGATGELFF,TGCAGCGTTGGTACAGGGGCCACCGGGGAGCTGTTTTTT
.,TRBJ1-5,TRBV9,CASSVGQGEGHQPQHF,TGTGCCAGCAGCGTAGGCCAGGGCGAAGGTCATCAGCCCCAGCATTTT
.,TRBJ1-2,TRBV4-3,CASSQVEGSNYGYTF,TGCGCCAGCAGCCAAGTGGAGGGGTCTAACTATGGCTACACCTTC
.,TRBJ2-1,TRBV6-5,CASSYGAETDEQFF,TGTGCCAGCAGTTATGGGGCAGAGACGGATGAGCAGTTCTTC
TRBD1,TRBJ1-2,TRBV4-1,CASSHGQGGYGYTF,TGCGCCAGCAGCCACGGACAGGGGGGGTATGGCTACACCTTC
.,TRBJ2-2,TRBV5-4,CASSLAGLSAGELFF,TGTGCCAGCAGCTTGGCAGGACTCTCAGCCGGGGAGCTGTTTTTT